This T cell receptor (beta chain) was sequenced for a study of tumor and adjacent non-tumor tissue in lung cancer (dated by TCRdb to the late 2010s). Broadly, across the study: Of the cohort, 11 to 12 patients had adenocarcinoma, 2 had squamous cell carcinoma and 1 had small cell lung cancer. Among the roughly 15 patients, ages ranged from roughly 30 to 76 years, roughly ten were men and 5 were women, and disease was TNM stage I to III. Sequencing generated a total of 95 million to 150 million productive TCRbeta reads, averaging around 4 million reads per sample. The study compared bulk TCRbeta repertoires between lung tumor tissue and matched distant non-tumor lung tissue from 15 or so lung cancer patients. For each patient, one tumor sample and one normal lung sample were taken, giving under 35 paired specimens that underwent TCRbeta CDR3 sequencing. Paper-wide results and their limitations: Only about 15 patients were included in the cohort, and the need for larger samples and more detailed clinical data was noted by the authors. Neither the sequencing platform nor unique molecular identifiers are mentioned in the methods. TCR diversity was significantly higher in younger patients, and higher tumor TCR diversity was associated with shorter overall and disease-free survival. The top 100 clones accounted for a significantly larger cumulative portion of the repertoire in normal lung than in tumor tissue. Tumor tissue showed significantly higher TCR diversity (inverse Simpson) than normal lung tissue, at about 410 vs 180 (P = 0.0075, Mann-Whitney U test). Peripheral blood was not sequenced, so blood TCRbeta repertoires were not examined in the lung cancer patients of the study.

RNA was extracted from bulk unsorted tissue and checked for quality with a NanoDrop ND-1000 and an Agilent 2100. Donors were newly diagnosed lung cancer patients admitted for thoracic surgery in China between August and November 2014, without prior chemotherapy. The study excluded patients who had received radiotherapy or chemotherapy before or who had another cancer at the same time. Pieces of surgical tissue measuring about 1-2.1 cm3 were kept in RNAlater solution and stored at -80 degrees C until use. Libraries were prepared through multiplex PCR. The listed sequencing device is Illumina HiSeq 2500. Following protocols modified from ARM-PCR, the researchers constructed TCRbeta libraries through three rounds of nested PCR with primers (Table S4). PCR products of 200-500 bp were gel-excised and purified with the QIAquick gel extraction kit before sequencing. Per the original workflow: Reads were cleaned using Trimmomatic, were merged into complete CDR3 sequences using FLASH, and were assigned to V(D)J germline segments using MiTCR. VDJtools was used to compute clonal diversity as the inverse Simpson's index. In-frame sequences lacking a premature stop codon were counted as productive reads. TCRdb passed the public sequencing reads through fastp at Q25 and MiXCR, retaining productive beta sequences. CDR3 protein sequences are deduplicated, and each keeps its most common genes and DNA. TCRdb, not the authors, supplied the V and J calls. Present in this sample are around 74,000 distinct CDR3 sequences, around 65% of which were seen just once. The ten biggest clones cover roughly 12% of the sample.

A word on this clonotype: Which antigen it targets is not known. No quality values exist for individual bases; no much larger clone is one base distant.

CDR1 SGHAT and CDR2 FQNNGV are derived from the germline V gene. Trimming takes 5 bases from V and 4 bases from J, and the germline ends sit 17 bases apart. The CDR3 sequence holds 15 residues, the cysteine and phenylalanine included. The CDR3 DNA has 45 bases and is translated from base 1. Sample: lung tumor tissue. The V and J segments used are TRBV11-2 and TRBJ2-5; the D region possibly corresponds to TRBD1 (5 bases align). The TCR comes from a woman aged 70-85 years with non-small cell lung cancer. The DNA is TGTGCCAGCAGCATTTCGTACAGGTTTACAGAGACCCAGTACTTC. It translates as CASSISYRFTETQYF.